The entry below describes one TCR beta chain. Its target is not known. Primers for the PCR totalled 60 Vbeta and 13 Jbeta. Generated by immunoSEQ multiplex PCR, the TCRdb table keeps only in-frame clones and is missing some. The sample consists of 150,000 or so clones, roughly 70% of them appearing once. With V trimmed by 1 base and J by 3 bases, 2 bases remained unmatched. Germline CDR1 reads SEHNR; CDR2 reads FQNEAQ (reference sequence). The CDR3 spans 15 residues. The sample originates from a study of cytomegalovirus exposure and HLA in healthy donors. Study results and limitations: Within the data, a cluster of highly shared sequence variants was likely a sequencing artifact.

The specimen was PBMCs. The chain is built from TRBV7-9 and TRBJ1-3, with 8 bases lining up with TRBD1. The TCR was taken from a male donor in good health and CMV-seronegative. The CDR3, as DNA: TGTGCCAGCAGCTTAGTCAGGGGGCATGGAAACACCATATATTTT. Its protein is CASSLVRGHGNTIYF.